This T cell receptor (beta chain) was sequenced in a study of T cell responses to AZD1222 COVID-19 vaccine. J lost 5 bases, V lost 6 bases, and 8 bases had no gene match. Germline-derived CDR1 and CDR2 are LGHDT and YNNKEL (reference sequence). CDR3 size: 15 residues. Points from the study as a whole: Reportedly, close to half of spike-specific TCRs are directed against unmutated variant regions. Distributed over spike, vaccine-associated CD4 TCRs predominated at 160-218 and 743-854.

TCRdb's copy holds only in-frame clones and misses some; the assay was immunoSEQ multiplex PCR. Here the sample spans around 99,000 clones, more than 90% being singletons. Comment on this clone: As yet, its antigen is unknown.

This specimen was peripheral blood, taken on day 0 of AZD1222 vaccination. This chain links TRBV3-1 (or the pseudogene TRBV3-2) with TRBJ2-7; 12 bases align to TRBD2. This sequence originates from an adult in good health. The CDR3 DNA reads TGTGCCAGCAGGCTGACTAGCGGGAGTACCGACGAGCAGTACTTC. Amino acid sequence: CASRLTSGSTDEQYF.